This TCR beta chain is drawn from a study of cytomegalovirus exposure and HLA in healthy donors. Primers for the PCR totalled 60 Vbeta and 13 Jbeta. Authors' methods: An analysis that came later counted some 81 million unique TCR beta chains, approximately 10 million shared. TCRdb keeps only in-frame clones here, not all; method: immunoSEQ multiplex PCR. V and J calls plus clone size are reproduced from that table; the DNA served to infer D and trimming. The sample yields around 150,000 clones, approximately 77% seen once. With 6 bases removed from V and 1 base from J, the gap between germline ends came to 18 bases. The length of the CDR3 is 16 residues. CDR1 and CDR2 from the germline V gene are SGHTA and FQGNSA. Points from the study as a whole: Across donors, sequencing depth was assumed by presence/absence analyses to be roughly uniform. As confirmed in vitro, three CMV-associated chains were specific for CMV antigens. In a later analysis, DRB1 alleles had the most associated TCRs; HLA-C alleles the fewest.

Regarding this clone: The antigen is not known.

The receptor was isolated from a man aged 25 to 40 in good health and CMV-seropositive. The source material was PBMCs. V and J are TRBV7-2 and TRBJ1-1; a weak D match, TRBD1 (6 bases). The CDR3 sequence: CASRDRGGFGNTEAFF. The CDR3 DNA is TGTGCCAGCAGGGATAGGGGGGGGTTCGGGAACACTGAAGCTTTCTTT.